This T cell receptor beta chain came from a study of beta chain features in type 1 diabetes. Study outcomes and limitations: For type 1 diabetes patients, VDJ junctions showed fewer insertions and more deletions. For Type 1 diabetes patients, all four CD4+ subsets carried TCRB CDR3s that were moderately but significantly shorter.

The whole isolated RNA underwent reverse transcription, so sequencing captured expressed TCRB transcripts. This table comes from immunoSEQ multiplex PCR, and its TCRdb copy is limited to in-frame clones, with some not included. Of 600,000 or so clones in the sample, more than 12% were seen once. As regards this clone: What it binds is not known.

Trimming cost V 3 bases and J 5 bases; bases outside gene matches: 5. This CDR3 is 15 amino acids long. Per the germline V gene, CDR1 is SNHLY and CDR2 is FYNNEI. This sequence joins TRBV2 and TRBJ1-1; 11 bases are a match to TRBD1. The sequencing sample was made of naive CD4+ T cells from blood. This TCR derives from a man younger than 35 with type 1 diabetes. The CDR3 sequence: CASSERTGGGTEAFF. The CDR3, as DNA: TGTGCCAGCAGTGAGAGGACAGGGGGCGGAACTGAAGCTTTCTTT.